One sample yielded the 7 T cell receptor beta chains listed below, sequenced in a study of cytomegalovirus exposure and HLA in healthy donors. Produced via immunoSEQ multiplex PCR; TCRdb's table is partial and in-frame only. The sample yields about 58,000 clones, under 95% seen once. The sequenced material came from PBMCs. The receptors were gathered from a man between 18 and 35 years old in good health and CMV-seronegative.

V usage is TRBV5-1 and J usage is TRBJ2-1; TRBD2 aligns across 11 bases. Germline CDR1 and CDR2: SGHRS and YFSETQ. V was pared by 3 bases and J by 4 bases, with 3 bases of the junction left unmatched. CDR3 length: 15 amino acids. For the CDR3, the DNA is TGCGCCAGCAGCTCGGGACTAGCGGAATACAATGAGCAGTTCTTC. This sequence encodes CASSSGLAEYNEQFF.

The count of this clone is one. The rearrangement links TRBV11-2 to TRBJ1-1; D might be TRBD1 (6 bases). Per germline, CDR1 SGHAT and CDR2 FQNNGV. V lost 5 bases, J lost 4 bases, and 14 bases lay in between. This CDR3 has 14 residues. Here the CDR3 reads CASSATGSRTEAFF. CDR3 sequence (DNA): TGTGCCAGCAGCGCAACAGGGTCCCGCACTGAAGCTTTCTTT.

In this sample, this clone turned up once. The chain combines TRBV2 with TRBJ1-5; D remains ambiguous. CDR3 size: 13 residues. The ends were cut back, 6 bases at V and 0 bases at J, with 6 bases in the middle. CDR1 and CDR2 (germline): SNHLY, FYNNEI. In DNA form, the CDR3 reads TGTGCCAGCAGACGGGATAGCAATCAGCCCCAGCATTTT. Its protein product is CASRRDSNQPQHF.

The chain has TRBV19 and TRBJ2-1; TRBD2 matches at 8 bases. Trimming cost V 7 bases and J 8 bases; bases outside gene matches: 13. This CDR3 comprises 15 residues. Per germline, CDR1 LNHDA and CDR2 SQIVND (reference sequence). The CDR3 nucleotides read TGTGCCAGTACAATTCCCGGGAGGGGTGGGGATGAGCAGTTCTTC. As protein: CASTIPGRGGDEQFF.

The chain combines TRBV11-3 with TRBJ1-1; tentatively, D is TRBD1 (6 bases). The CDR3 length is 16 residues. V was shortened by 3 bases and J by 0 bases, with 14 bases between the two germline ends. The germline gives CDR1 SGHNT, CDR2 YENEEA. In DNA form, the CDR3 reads TGTGCCAGCAGCTTGGGACACTTAGGGGTGAACACTGAAGCTTTCTTT. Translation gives CASSLGHLGVNTEAFF.

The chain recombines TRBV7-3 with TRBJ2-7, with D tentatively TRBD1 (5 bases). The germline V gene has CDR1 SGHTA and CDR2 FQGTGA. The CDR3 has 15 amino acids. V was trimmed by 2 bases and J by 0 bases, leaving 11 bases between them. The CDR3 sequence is CASSLDGQGSYEQYF. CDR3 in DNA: TGTGCCAGCAGCTTAGATGGCCAGGGCTCCTACGAGCAGTACTTC.

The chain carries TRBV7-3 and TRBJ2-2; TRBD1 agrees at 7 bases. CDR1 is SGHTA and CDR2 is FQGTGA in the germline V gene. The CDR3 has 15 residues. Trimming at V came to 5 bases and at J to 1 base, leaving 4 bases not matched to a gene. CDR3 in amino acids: CASSLQGLNTGELFF. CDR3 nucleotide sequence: TGTGCCAGCAGCCTACAGGGGTTGAACACCGGGGAGCTGTTTTTT.